Reported below is one TCR beta chain. V lost 3 bases and J 5 bases, leaving 10 bases between the germline ends. The CDR3 totals 12 residues. Per the germline V gene, CDR1 is SQVTM and CDR2 is ANQGSEA. This record belongs to a study of technical replicates of blood from several donors. The method was immunoSEQ multiplex PCR; TCRdb's version includes in-frame clones alone and lacks a portion of them. This table holds tens of thousands of clones, 75% to 95% found once. V is TRBV29-1 and J is TRBJ1-2; tentative D call: TRBD1 (6 bases). Sequencing was carried out using T cells isolated from PBMCs. The clonotype comes from a human donor in good health. Some clones in this sample may be carry-over from other donors' samples. This chain's CDR3 is CSVDQGTYGYTF. The CDR3 coding sequence is TGCAGCGTTGACCAGGGGACATATGGCTACACCTTC.